This entry concerns a single TCR beta chain. Its antigen is not known. A much more abundant neighbour one base away suggests this may be a read error. Time point specified: patch test 1, 2 weeks after DPC sensitization. This sample's treatment: therapeutic diphenylcyclopropenone sensitization with weekly scalp DPC. These data are taken from a study of human T cells and chemical hapten exposure. Overall study results and limits: Among TCRs, those above 1 in 1000 frequency were unaffected by DPC sensitization.

MiXCR, applied by TCRdb to the RACE reads, yields one record per CDR3 protein. The repertoire has around 160,000 distinct CDR3 sequences, around 15% of them found once; the top ten carry 1.7%. The sample in question was whole blood, obtained in connection with sensitization to the hapten diphenylcyclopropenone (DPC). The receptor was isolated from a woman aged 25-40 years with alopecia areata. Some clones in this sample may be carry-over from other donors' samples.

The CDR3 spells CASGQVRGTDTQYF. CDR3 in DNA: TGTGCCAGCGGCCAAGTTAGGGGGACAGATACGCAGTATTTT. The chain couples TRBV14 to TRBJ2-3; maybe TRBD1 (6 bases). The germline gives CDR1 SGHDN, CDR2 FVKESK. The CDR3 totals 14 residues. The whole variable domain, filled in from reference TRBV14 and TRBJ2-3, reads EAGVTQFPSHSVIEKGQTVTLRCDPISGHDNLYWYRRVMGKEIKFLLHFVKESKQDESGMPNNRFLAERTGGTYSTLKVQPAELEDSGVYFCASGQVRGTDTQYFGPGTRLTVL.